This T cell receptor beta chain was sequenced for a study of cytomegalovirus exposure and HLA in healthy donors. The overall study: A previous analysis identified 95 million to 140 million unique TCR beta sequences derived from around 200 million T cells.

The CDR3 is made up of 15 amino acids. Germline-derived CDR1 and CDR2 are MNHEY and SMNVEV (reference sequence). V gave up 5 bases and J gave up 0 bases, with 13 bases separating them. As regards this clone: Its cognate antigen is unknown.

A multiplex PCR was run with 60 Vbeta primers and 13 Jbeta primers. The repertoire was sequenced with immunoSEQ multiplex PCR; TCRdb's copy has only in-frame clones and lacks some. The table has 90,000 to 110,000 clones, 10% to 15% seen once. The study's findings and limits: Productive rates of about 90% or about 30% were seen for most TCR beta V segments in an earlier analysis. As a later analysis showed, several of the most significant clusters appeared to be linked to common viral pathogens.

Sequences were obtained from PBMCs. The V call is TRBV27, the J call TRBJ1-1; TRBD1 is a possible D gene (6 bases). This receptor was obtained from a man in his forties or fifties in good health and CMV-seropositive. The chain's CDR3 is CASSGGQTMNTEAFF. The CDR3 DNA sequence: TGTGCCAGCAGTGGTGGACAGACCATGAACACTGAAGCTTTCTTT.